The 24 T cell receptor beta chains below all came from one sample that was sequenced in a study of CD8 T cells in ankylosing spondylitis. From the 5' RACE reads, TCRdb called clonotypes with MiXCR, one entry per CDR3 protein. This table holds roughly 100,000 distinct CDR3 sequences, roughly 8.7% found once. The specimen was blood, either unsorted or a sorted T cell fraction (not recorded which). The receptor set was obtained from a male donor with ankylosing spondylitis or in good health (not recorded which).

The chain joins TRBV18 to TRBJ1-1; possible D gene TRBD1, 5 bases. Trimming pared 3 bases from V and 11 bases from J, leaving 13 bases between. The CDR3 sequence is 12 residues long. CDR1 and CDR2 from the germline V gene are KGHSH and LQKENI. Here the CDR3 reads CASSPGGQRAFF. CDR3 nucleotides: TGTGCCAGCTCACCGGGGGGTCAGAGGGCTTTCTTT.

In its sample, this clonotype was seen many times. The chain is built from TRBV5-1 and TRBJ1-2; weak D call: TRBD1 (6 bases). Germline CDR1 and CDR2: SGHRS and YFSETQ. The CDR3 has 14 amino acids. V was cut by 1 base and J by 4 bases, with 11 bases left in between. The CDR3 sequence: CASSLRTVGYGYTF. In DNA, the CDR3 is TGCGCCAGCAGCTTGCGGACAGTCGGCTATGGCTACACCTTC.

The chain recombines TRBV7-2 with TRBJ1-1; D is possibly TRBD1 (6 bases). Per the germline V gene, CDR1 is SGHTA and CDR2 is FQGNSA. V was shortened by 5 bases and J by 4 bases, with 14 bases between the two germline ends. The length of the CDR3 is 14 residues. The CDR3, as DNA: TGTGCCAGCAGCGGAACAGGGTTTTTCACTGAAGCTTTCTTT. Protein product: CASSGTGFFTEAFF.

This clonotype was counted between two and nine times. The CDR3 bases are TGTGCCAGCATCTTTGGGGGAGGAGGGGGCTCGGCGTCCTATGGCTACACCTTC. It translates to CASIFGGGGGSASYGYTF. This sequence joins TRBV28 and TRBJ1-2; the match to TRBD1 covers 7 bases. The CDR3 runs to 18 residues. After removal of 7 bases from V and 4 bases from J, the junction contained 21 bases not matched to a gene. Germline CDR1 MDHEN, CDR2 SYDVKM.

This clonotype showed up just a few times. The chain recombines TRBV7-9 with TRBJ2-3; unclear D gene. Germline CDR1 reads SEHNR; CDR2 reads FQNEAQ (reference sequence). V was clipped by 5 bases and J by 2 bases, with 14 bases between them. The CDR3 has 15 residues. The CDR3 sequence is CASSPPWQLTDTQYF. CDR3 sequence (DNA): TGTGCCAGCAGCCCCCCGTGGCAGCTCACAGATACGCAGTATTTT.

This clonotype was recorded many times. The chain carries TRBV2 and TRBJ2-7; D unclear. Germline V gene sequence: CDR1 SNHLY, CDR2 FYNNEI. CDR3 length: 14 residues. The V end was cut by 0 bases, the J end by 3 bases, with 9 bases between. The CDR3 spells CASSEAPTIYEQYF. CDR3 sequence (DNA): TGTGCCAGCAGTGAAGCGCCGACAATCTACGAGCAGTACTTC.

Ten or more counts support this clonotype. This CDR3 is CASSYSGQGYTEAFF. The CDR3 DNA is TGTGCCAGCAGTTACTCGGGACAGGGGTACACTGAAGCTTTCTTT. The chain recombines TRBV6-2 or TRBV6-3 with TRBJ1-1; 10 nucleotides line up with TRBD1. The germline V gene has CDR1 MNHEY and CDR2 SVGEGT. CDR3 length equals 15 residues. J lost 3 bases, V lost 0 bases, and 1 base had no gene match.

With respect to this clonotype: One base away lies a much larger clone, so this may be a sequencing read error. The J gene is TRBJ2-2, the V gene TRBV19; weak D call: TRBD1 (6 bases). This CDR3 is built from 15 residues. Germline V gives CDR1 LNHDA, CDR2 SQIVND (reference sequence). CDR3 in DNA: TGTGCCAGCAAGATCCAGGGGTCGGGCACCGGGGTGCTGTTTTTT. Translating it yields CASKIQGSGTGVLFF.

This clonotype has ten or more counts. For the CDR3, the DNA is TGTGCCAGCAGGCCCGGGACAGGGCCTGTCGAGAATCGCTATGGCTACACCTTC. This translates into CASRPGTGPVENRYGYTF. The rearrangement uses TRBV5-6 and TRBJ1-2; 9 nucleotides align to TRBD1. The length of the CDR3 is 18 residues. Germline CDR1 SGHDT, CDR2 YYEEEE. The V segment lost 5 bases and the J segment 4 bases; nucleotides outside the gene matches: 18.

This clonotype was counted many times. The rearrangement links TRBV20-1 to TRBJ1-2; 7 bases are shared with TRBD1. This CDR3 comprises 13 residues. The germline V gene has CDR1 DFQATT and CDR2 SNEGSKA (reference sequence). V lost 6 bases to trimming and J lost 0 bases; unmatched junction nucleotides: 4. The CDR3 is CSAGTDTNYGYTF. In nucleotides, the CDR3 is TGCAGTGCGGGGACAGACACTAACTATGGCTACACCTTC.

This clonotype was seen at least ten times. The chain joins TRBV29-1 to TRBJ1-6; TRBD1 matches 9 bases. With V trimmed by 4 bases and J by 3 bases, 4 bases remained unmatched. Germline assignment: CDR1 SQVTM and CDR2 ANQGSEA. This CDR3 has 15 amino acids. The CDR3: CSVGADRGYNSPLHF. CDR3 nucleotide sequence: TGCAGCGTTGGGGCGGACAGGGGCTATAATTCACCCCTCCACTTT.

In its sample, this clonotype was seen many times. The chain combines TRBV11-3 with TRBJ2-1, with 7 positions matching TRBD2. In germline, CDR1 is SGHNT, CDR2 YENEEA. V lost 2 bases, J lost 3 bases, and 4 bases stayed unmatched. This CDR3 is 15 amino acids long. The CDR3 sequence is CASSLFASGYNEQFF. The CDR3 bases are TGTGCCAGCAGCTTATTTGCTAGCGGCTACAATGAGCAGTTCTTC.

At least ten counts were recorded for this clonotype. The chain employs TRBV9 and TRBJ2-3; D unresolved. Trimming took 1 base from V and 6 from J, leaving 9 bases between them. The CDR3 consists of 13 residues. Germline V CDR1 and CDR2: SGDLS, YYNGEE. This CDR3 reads CASSVISGDTQYF. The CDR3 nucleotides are TGTGCCAGCAGCGTAATTTCTGGGGATACGCAGTATTTT.

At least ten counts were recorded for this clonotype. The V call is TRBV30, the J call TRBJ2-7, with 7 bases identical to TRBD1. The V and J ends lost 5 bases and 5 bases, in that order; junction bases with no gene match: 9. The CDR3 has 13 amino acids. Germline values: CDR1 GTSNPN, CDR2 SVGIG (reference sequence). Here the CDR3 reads CAWSGQVAHEQYF. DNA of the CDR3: TGTGCCTGGTCCGGACAGGTGGCTCACGAGCAGTACTTC.

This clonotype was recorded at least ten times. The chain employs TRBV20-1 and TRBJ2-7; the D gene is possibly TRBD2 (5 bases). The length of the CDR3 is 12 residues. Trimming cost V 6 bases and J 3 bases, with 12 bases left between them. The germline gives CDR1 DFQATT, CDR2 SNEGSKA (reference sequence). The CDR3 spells CSATPDFYEQYF. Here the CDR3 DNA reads TGCAGTGCGACGCCGGACTTCTACGAGCAGTACTTC.

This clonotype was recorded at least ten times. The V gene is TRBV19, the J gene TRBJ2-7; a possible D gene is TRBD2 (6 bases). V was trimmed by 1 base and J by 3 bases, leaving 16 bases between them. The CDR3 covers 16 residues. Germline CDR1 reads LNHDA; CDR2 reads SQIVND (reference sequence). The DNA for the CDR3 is TGTGCCAGTAGTATAGGTTCCGGGACTGGGTTCTACGAGCAGTACTTC. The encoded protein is CASSIGSGTGFYEQYF.

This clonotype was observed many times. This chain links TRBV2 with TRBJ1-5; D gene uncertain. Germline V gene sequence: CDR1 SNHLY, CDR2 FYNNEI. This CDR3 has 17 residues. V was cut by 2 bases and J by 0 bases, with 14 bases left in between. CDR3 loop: CASSERAVVDSNQPQHF. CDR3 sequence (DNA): TGTGCCAGCAGTGAACGTGCGGTTGTCGATAGCAATCAGCCCCAGCATTTT.

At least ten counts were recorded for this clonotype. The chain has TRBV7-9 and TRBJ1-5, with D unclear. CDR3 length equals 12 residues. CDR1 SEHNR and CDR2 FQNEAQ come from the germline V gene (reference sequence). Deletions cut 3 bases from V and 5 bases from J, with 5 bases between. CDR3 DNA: TGTGCCAGCAGCTTCCCGGATCAGCCCCAGCATTTT. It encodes CASSFPDQPQHF.

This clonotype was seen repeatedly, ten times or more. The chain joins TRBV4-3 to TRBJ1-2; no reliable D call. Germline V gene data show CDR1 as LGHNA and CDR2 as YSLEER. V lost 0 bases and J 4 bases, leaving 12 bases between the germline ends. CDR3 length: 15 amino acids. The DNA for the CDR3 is TGCGCCAGCAGCCAAGAATGGGCGGTCAGCTATGGCTACACCTTC. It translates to CASSQEWAVSYGYTF.

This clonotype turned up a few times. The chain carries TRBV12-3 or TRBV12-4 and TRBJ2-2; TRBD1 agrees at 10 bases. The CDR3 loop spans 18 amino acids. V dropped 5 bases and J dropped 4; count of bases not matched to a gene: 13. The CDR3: CASSMDRGYPPGTGELFF. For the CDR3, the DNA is TGTGCCAGCAGTATGGACAGGGGGTACCCTCCGGGCACCGGGGAGCTGTTTTTT.

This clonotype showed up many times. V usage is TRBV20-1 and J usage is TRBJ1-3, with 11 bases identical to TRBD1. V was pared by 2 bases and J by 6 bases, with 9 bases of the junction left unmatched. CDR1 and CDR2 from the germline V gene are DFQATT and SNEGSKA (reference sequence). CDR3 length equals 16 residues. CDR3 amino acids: CSARSAGTGGLNTIYF. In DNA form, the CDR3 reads TGCAGTGCTAGATCGGCGGGGACAGGGGGGTTAAACACCATATATTTT.

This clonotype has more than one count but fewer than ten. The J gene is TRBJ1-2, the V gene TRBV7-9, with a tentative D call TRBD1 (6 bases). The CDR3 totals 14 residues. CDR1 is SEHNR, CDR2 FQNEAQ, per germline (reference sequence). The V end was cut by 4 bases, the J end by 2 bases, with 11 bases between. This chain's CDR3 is CASSWGTPNYGYTF. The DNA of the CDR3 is TGTGCCAGCAGCTGGGGGACACCCAACTATGGCTACACCTTC. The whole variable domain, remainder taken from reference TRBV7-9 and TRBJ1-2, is DTGVSQNPRHKITKRGQNVTFRCDPISEHNRLYWYRQTLGQGPEFLTYFQNEAQLEKSRLLSDRFSAERPKGSFSTLEIQRTEQGDSAMYLCASSWGTPNYGYTFGSGTRLTVV.

The CDR3 region is CASIPSGQSLNYGYTF. The CDR3, as DNA: TGTGCCAGCATACCGTCGGGACAGTCTTTAAACTATGGCTACACCTTC. The chain has TRBV28 and TRBJ1-2; 7 bases agree with TRBD1. V trimming: 7 bases; J trimming: 2 bases; junction bases outside the gene matches: 13. Per the germline V gene, CDR1 is MDHEN and CDR2 is SYDVKM. The CDR3 covers 16 residues.

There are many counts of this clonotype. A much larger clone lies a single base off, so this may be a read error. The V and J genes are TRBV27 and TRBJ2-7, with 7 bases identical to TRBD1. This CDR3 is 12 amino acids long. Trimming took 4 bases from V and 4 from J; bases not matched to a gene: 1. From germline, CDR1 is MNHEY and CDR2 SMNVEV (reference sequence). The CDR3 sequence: CASSSGQYEQYF. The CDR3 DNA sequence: TGTGCCAGCAGTTCGGGACAGTACGAGCAGTACTTC.